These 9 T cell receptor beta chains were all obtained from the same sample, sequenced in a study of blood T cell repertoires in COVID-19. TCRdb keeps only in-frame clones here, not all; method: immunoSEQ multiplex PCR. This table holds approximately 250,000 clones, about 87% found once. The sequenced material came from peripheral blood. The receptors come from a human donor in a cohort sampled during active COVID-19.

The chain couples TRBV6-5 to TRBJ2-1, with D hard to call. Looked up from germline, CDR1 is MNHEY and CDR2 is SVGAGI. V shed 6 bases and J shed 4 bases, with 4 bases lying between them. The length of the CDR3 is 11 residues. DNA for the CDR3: TGTGCCAGCAGGTCGTACAATGAGCAGTTCTTC. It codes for CASRSYNEQFF.

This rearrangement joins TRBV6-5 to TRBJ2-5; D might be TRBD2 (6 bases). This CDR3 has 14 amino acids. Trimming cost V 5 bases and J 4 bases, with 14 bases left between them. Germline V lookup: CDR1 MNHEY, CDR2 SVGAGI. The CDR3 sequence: CASSPPGRRETQYF. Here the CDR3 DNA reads TGTGCCAGCAGTCCTCCTGGGAGGCGAGAGACCCAGTACTTC.

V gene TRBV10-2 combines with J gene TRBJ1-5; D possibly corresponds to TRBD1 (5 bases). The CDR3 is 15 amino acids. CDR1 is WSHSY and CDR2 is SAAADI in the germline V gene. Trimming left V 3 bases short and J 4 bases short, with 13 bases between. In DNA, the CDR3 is TGCGCCAGCAGTGATACAGGCGCTCGGAATCAGCCCCAGCATTTT. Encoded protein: CASSDTGARNQPQHF.

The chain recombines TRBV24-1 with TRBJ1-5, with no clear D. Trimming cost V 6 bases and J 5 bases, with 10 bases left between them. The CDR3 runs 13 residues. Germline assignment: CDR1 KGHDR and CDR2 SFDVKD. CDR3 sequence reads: CATSPGRDQPQHF. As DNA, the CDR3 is TGTGCCACCAGTCCGGGGAGGGATCAGCCCCAGCATTTT.

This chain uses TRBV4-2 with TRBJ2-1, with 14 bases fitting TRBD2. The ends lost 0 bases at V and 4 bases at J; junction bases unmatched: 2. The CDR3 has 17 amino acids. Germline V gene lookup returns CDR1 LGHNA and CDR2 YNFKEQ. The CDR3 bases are TGTGCCAGCAGCCAAGAGACTAGCGGGGGGGTTTACAATGAGCAGTTCTTC. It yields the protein CASSQETSGGVYNEQFF.

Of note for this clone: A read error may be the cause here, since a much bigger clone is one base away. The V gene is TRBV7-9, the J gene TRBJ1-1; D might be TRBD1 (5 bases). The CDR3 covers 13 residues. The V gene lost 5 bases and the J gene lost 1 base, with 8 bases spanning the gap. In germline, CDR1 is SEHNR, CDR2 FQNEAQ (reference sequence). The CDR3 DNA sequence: TGTGCCAGCAGCCATACAGGGAACACTGAAGCTTTCTTT. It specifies CASSHTGNTEAFF.

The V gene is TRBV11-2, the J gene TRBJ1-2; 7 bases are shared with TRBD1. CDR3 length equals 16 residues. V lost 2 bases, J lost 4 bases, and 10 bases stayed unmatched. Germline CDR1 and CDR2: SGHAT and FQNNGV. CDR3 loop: CASSLTSGGQVYGYTF. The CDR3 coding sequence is TGTGCCAGCAGCTTAACCTCAGGGGGACAAGTCTATGGCTACACCTTC.

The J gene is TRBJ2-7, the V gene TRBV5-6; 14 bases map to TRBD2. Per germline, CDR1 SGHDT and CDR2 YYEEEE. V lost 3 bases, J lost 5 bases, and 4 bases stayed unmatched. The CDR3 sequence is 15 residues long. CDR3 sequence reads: CASSSGTSGRHEQYF. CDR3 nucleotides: TGTGCCAGCAGCTCCGGGACTAGCGGGAGACACGAGCAGTACTTC.

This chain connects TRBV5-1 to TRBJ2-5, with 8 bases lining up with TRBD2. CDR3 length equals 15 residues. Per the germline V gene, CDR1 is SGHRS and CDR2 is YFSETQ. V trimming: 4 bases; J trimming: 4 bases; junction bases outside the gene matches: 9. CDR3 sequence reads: CASSPGRGGRETQYF. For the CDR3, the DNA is TGCGCCAGCAGCCCCGGCCGGGGGGGCCGAGAGACCCAGTACTTC.